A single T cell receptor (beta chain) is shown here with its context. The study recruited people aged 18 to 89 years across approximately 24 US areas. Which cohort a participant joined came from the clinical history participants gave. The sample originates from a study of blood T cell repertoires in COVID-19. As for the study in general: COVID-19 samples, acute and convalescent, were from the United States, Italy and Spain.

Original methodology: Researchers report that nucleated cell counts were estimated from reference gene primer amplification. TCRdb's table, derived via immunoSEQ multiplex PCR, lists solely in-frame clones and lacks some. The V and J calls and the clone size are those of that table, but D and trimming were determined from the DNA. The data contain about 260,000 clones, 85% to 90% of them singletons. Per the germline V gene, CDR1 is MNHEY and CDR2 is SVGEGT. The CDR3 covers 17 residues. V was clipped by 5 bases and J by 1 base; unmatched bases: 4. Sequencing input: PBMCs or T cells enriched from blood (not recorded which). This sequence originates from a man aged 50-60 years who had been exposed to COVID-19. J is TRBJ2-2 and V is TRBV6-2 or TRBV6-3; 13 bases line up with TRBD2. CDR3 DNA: TGTGCCAGCAGTAACGGACTAGCGGGAGAGAACACCGGGGAGCTGTTTTTT. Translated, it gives CASSNGLAGENTGELFF.